In this sample, the clone carrying this T cell receptor (beta chain) turned up a few times. This entry belongs to a study of regulatory T cells in long-lasting Graves disease. Combining iRepertoire HTBI primers with Arm-PCR of CDR3 regions, the authors built TCR beta libraries. From the multiplex PCR reads, TCRdb called clonotypes with MiXCR, one entry per CDR3 protein. This sample has roughly 470,000 distinct CDR3 sequences; roughly 20% occur once, and the top ten carry less than 9%. Regarding time point: persistent/refractory GD, antithyroid drugs over 5 years with positive TRAb. Preparation of the TCR library used RNA extracted from PBMCs. The sequencing here drew on peripheral blood mononuclear cells (PBMCs), taken when the disease was refractory, from a patient treated with antithyroid drugs. The sequence was collected from a female donor with Graves disease.

CDR3 in amino acids: CSARDNHQKPFNYGYTF. For the CDR3, the DNA is TGCAGTGCTAGAGATAACCACCAAAAGCCGTTTAACTATGGCTACACCTTC. This chain connects TRBV20-1 to TRBJ1-2; D gene unclear. Germline V lookup: CDR1 DFQATT, CDR2 SNEGSKA (reference sequence). This CDR3 has 17 residues. V was trimmed by 0 bases and J by 1 base, leaving 18 bases between them.